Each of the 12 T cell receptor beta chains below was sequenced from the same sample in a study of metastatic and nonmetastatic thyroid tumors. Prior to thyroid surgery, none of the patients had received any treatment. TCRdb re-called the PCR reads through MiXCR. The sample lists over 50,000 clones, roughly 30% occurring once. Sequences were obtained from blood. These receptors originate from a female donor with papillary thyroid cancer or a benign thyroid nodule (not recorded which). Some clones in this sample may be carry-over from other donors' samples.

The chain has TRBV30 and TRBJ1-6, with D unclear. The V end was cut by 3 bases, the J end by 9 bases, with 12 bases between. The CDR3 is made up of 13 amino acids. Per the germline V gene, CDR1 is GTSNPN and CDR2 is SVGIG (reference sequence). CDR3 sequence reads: CAWRTPVGSPLHF. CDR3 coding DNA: TGTGCCTGGAGGACTCCCGTTGGTTCACCCCTCCACTTT.

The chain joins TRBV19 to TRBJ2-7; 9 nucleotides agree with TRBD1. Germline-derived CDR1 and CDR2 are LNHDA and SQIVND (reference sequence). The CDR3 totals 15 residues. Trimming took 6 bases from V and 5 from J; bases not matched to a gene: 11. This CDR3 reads CASSPHRDREDEQYF. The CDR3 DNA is TGTGCCAGTAGCCCCCACCGGGACAGGGAGGACGAGCAGTACTTC.

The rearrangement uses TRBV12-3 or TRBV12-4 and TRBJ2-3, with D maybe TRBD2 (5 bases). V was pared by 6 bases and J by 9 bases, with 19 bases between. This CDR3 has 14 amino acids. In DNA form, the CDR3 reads TGTGCCAGCAGCCCGGACGGAGGTACTGGAACGCAGTATTTT. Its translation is CASSPDGGTGTQYF.

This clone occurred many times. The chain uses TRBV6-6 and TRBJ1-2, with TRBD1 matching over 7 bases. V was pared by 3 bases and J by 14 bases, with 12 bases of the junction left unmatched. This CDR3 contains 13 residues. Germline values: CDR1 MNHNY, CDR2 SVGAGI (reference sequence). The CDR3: CASSYYTRGTETF. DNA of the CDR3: TGTGCCAGCAGTTATTATACGCGGGGGACAGAGACCTTC.

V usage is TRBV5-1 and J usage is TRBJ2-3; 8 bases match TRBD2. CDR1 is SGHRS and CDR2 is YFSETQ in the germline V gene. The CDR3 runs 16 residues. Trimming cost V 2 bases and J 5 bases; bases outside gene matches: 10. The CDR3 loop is CASSFASGPWGDTQYF. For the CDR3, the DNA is TGCGCCAGCAGCTTTGCTAGCGGGCCGTGGGGAGATACGCAGTATTTT.

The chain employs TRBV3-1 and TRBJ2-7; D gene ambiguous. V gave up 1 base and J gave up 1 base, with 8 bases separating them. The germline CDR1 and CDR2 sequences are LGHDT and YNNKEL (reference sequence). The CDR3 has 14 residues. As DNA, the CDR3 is TGTGCCAGCAGCCAAGTGAAGGGTTCCTACGAGCAGTACTTC. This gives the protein CASSQVKGSYEQYF.

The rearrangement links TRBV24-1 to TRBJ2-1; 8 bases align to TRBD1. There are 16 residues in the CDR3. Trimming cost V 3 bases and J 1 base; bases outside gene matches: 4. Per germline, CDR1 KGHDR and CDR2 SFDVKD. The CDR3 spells CATSDPGQGSYNEQFF. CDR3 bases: TGTGCCACCAGTGATCCCGGACAGGGATCCTACAATGAGCAGTTCTTC.

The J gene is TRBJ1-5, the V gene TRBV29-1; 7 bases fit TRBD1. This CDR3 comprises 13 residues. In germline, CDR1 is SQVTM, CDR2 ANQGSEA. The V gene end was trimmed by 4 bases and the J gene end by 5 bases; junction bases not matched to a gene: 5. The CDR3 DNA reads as TGCAGCGTTGTGGCAGGGGGAGATCAGCCCCAGCATTTT. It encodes CSVVAGGDQPQHF.

The CDR3 coding sequence is TGTGCCAGCAGTTCGCCAAACGGACGGGGGGTTACTGAAGCTTTCTTT. Translated: CASSSPNGRGVTEAFF. The rearrangement joins TRBV12-3 or TRBV12-4 to TRBJ1-1; weak D call: TRBD1 (5 bases). There are 16 residues in the CDR3. Trimming removed 4 bases at V and 5 bases at J, with 20 bases between.

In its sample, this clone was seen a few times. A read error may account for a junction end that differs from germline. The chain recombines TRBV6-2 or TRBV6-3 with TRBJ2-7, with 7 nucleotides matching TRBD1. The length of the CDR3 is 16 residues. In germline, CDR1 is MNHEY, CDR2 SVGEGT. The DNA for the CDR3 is TGTGTCAGCCGGGACAGCCTGGAGACTACGGGCGACGAGCAGTACTTC. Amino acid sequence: CVSRDSLETTGDEQYF.

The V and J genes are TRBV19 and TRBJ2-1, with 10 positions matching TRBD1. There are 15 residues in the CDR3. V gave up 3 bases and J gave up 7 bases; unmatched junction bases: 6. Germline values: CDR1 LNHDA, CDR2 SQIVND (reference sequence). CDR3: CASSIPGQGRNEQFF. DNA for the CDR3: TGTGCCAGTAGTATTCCGGGACAGGGGAGGAATGAGCAGTTCTTC. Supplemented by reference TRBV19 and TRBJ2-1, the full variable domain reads DGGITQSPKYLFRKEGQNVTLSCEQNLNHDAMYWYRQDPGQGLRLIYYSQIVNDFQKGDIAEGYSVSREKKESFPLTVTSAQKNPTAFYLCASSIPGQGRNEQFFGPGTRLTVL.

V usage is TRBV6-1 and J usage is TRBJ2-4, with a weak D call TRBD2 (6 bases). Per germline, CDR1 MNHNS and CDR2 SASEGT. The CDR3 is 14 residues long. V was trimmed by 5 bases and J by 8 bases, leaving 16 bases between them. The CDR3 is CASSQGDGSYIQYF. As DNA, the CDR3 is TGTGCCAGCAGTCAAGGGGACGGGAGCTACATTCAGTACTTC.